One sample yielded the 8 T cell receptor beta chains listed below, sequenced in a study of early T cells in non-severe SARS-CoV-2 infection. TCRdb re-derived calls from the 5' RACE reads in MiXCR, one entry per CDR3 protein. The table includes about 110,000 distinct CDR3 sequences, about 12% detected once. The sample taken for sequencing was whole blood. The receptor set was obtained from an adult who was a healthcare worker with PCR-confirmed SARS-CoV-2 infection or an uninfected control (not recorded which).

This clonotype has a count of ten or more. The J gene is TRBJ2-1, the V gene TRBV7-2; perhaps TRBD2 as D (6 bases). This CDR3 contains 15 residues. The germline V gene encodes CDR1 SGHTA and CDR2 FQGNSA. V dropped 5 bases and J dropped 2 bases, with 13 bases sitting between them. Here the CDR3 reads CASSPSGGTYNEQFF. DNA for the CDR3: TGTGCCAGCAGCCCCAGCGGAGGGACCTACAATGAGCAGTTCTTC.

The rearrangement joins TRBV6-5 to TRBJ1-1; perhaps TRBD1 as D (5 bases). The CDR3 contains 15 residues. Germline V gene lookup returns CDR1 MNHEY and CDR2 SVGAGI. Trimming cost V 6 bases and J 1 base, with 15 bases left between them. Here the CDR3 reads CASSRGNKKNTEAFF. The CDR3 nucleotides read TGTGCCAGCAGCCGGGGGAATAAGAAGAACACTGAAGCTTTCTTT.

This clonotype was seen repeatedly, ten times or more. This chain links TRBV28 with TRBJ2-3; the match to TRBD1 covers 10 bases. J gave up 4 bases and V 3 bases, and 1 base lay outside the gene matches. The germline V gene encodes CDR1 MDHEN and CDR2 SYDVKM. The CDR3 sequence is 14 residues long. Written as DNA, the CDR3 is TGTGCCAGCAGTTTGACAGGGGGCGCAGATACGCAGTATTTT. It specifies CASSLTGGADTQYF.

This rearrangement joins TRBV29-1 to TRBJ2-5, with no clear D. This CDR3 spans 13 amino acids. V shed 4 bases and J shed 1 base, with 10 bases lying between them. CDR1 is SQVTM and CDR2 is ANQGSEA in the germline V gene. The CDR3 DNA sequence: TGCAGCGTTGGACGGGCCAGCCAAGAGACCCAGTACTTC. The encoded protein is CSVGRASQETQYF.

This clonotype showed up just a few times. The CDR3 DNA follows: TGCAGCGTTGATGAGGGAGCTTTCTTT. This sequence encodes CSVDEGAFF. The chain links TRBV29-1 to TRBJ1-1; D is uncertain. Trimming cost V 3 bases and J 10 bases, with 6 bases left between them. The CDR3 has 9 amino acids. Germline CDR1 is SQVTM and CDR2 is ANQGSEA.

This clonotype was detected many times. CDR3 in DNA: TGTGCCAGCAGCTTATTTGGCGGCGGAGATGAGCAGTTCTTC. Amino acid sequence: CASSLFGGGDEQFF. The genes are TRBV7-6 and TRBJ2-1; D call uncertain. The germline V gene has CDR1 SGHVS and CDR2 FNYEAQ. The CDR3 contains 14 residues. Trimming stripped 2 bases from V and 8 bases from J, with 13 bases between.

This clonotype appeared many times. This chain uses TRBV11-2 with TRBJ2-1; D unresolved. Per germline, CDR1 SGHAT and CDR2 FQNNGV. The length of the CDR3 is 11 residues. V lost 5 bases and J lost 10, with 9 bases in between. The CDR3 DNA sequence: TGTGCCAGCAGCCGATCTGCCGAGCAGTTCTTC. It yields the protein CASSRSAEQFF.

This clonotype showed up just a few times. CDR3 sequence reads: CASSSQGVNNQPQHF. For the CDR3, the DNA is TGTGCCAGCAGCTCACAGGGGGTCAACAATCAGCCCCAGCATTTT. The chain links TRBV5-6 to TRBJ1-5; 8 bases are shared with TRBD1. V was clipped by 3 bases and J by 3 bases; unmatched bases: 5. CDR3 size: 15 residues. Germline V gene lookup returns CDR1 SGHDT and CDR2 YYEEEE. Variable domain in full (rest from reference TRBV5-6 and TRBJ1-5): DAGVTQSPTHLIKTRGQQVTLRCSPKSGHDTVSWYQQALGQGPQFIFQYYEEEERQRGNFPDRFSGHQFPNYSSELNVNALLLGDSALYLCASSSQGVNNQPQHFGDGTRLSIL.